The source of this T cell receptor (beta chain) is a study of CD8 T cells in ankylosing spondylitis. The junction had 5 bases not matched to a gene; V was cut back by 5 bases and J by 5 bases. CDR1 and CDR2 from the germline V gene are DFQATT and SNEGSKA (reference sequence). This CDR3 region has 14 residues. Study-wide results and limits: Among TCR beta sequences, a motif of eight highly homologous variants appeared characteristic of ankylosing spondylitis blood. Reportedly, disease-linked clones are significantly enriched in ankylosing spondylitis patients' matched synovial fluid.

With molecular barcodes, quantitative 5'-RACE was used to make the TCR beta libraries. TCRdb fed the 5' RACE reads into MiXCR, producing one record per CDR3 protein. The data contain about 240,000 distinct CDR3 sequences, 8% to 10% of them singletons. This clonotype was seen only a few times. What it recognizes is unknown. The receptor comes from a female donor with ankylosing spondylitis or in good health (not recorded which). The sample was blood, either unsorted or a sorted T cell fraction (not recorded which). This chain links TRBV20-1 with TRBJ2-3; the match to TRBD2 covers 12 bases. This CDR3 is CSASGLAGRDTQYF. CDR3 in DNA: TGCAGTGCTTCCGGACTAGCGGGAAGAGATACGCAGTATTTT.